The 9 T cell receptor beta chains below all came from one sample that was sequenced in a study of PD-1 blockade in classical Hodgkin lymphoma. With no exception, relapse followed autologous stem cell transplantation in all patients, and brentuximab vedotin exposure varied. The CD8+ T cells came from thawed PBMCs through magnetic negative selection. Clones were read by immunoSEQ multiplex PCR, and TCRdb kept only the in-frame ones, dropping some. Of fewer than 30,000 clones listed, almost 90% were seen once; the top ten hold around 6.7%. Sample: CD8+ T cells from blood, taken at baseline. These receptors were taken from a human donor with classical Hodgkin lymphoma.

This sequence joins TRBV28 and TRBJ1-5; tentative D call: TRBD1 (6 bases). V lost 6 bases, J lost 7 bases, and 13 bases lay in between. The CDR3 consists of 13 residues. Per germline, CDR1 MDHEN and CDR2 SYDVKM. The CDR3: CASSRGLGQPQHF. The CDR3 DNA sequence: TGTGCCAGCAGCAGGGGTCTAGGCCAGCCCCAGCATTTT.

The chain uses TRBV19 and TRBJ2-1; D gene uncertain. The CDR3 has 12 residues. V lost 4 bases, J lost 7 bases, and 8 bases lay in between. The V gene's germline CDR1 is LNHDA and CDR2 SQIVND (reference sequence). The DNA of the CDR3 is TGTGCCAGTAGTAAAAGGGCTAATGAGCAGTTCTTC. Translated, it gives CASSKRANEQFF.

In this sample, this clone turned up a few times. The CDR3 here is CASRDRVHGYTF. As DNA, the CDR3 is TGTGCCAGCAGGGACAGGGTCCATGGCTACACCTTC. This rearrangement joins TRBV2 to TRBJ1-2; 8 bases are shared with TRBD1. The ends lost 6 bases at V and 6 bases at J; junction bases unmatched: 3. Germline V gives CDR1 SNHLY, CDR2 FYNNEI. This CDR3 contains 12 residues.

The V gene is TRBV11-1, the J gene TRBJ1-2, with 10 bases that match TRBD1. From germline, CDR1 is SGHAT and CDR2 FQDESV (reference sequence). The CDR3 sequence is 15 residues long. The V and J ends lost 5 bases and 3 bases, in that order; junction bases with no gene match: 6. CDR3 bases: TGTGCCAGCAGCCTACGACAGGGGGCTTACTATGGCTACACCTTC. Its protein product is CASSLRQGAYYGYTF.

The CDR3 loop is CASSQASRTGADTQYF. Written as DNA, the CDR3 is TGCGCCAGCAGCCAAGCATCCCGAACTGGGGCAGATACGCAGTATTTT. The V gene is TRBV4-1, the J gene TRBJ2-3; D unresolved. This CDR3 is 16 amino acids long. V lost 1 base, J lost 4 bases, and 15 bases lay in between. The V gene's germline CDR1 is MGHRA and CDR2 YSYEKL.

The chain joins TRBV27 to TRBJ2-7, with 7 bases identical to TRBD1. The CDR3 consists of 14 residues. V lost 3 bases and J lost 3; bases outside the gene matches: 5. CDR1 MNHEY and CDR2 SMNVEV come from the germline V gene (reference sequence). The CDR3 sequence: CASSFSGGSYEQYF. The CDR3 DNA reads TGTGCCAGCAGTTTCTCAGGGGGTAGCTACGAGCAGTACTTC.

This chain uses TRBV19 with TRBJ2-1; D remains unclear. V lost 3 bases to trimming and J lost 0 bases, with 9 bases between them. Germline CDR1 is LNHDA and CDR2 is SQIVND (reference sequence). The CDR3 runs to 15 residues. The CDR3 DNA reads TGTGCCAGTAGTATTTTTGGGGACTCCTACAATGAGCAGTTCTTC. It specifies CASSIFGDSYNEQFF. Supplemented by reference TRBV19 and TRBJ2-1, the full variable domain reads DGGITQSPKYLFRKEGQNVTLSCEQNLNHDAMYWYRQDPGQGLRLIYYSQIVNDFQKGDIAEGYSVSREKKESFPLTVTSAQKNPTAFYLCASSIFGDSYNEQFFGPGTRLTVL.

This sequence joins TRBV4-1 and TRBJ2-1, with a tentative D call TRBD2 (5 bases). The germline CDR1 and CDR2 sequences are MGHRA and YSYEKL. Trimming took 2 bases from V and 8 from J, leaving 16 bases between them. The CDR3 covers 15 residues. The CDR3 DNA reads TGCGCCAGCAGCCAAATGGACGGGATTAGGGATGAGCAGTTCTTC. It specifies CASSQMDGIRDEQFF.

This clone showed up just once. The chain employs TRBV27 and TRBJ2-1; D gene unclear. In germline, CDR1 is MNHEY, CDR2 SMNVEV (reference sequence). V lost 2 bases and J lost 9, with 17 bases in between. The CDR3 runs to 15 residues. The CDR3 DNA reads TGTGCCAGCAGTTTAGCCGGACCCGCCCGTAGTGAGCAGTTCTTC. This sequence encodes CASSLAGPARSEQFF.